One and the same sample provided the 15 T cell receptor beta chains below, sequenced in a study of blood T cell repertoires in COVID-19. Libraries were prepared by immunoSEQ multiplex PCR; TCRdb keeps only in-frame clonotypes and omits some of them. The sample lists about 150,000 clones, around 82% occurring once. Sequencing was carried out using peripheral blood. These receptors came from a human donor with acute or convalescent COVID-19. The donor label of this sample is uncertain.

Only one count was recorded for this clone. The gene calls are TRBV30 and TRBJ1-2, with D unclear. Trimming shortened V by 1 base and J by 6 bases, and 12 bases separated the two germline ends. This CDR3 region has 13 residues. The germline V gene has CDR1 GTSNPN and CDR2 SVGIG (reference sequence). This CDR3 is CAWSARGVNGYTF. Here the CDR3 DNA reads TGTGCCTGGAGTGCTCGGGGAGTGAATGGCTACACCTTC.

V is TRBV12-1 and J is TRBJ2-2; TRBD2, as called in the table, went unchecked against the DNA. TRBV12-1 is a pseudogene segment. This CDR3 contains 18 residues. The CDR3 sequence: CASSHPIGPSGGTGELFF. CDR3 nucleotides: TGTGCCAGCAGCCACCCCATAGGGCCCTCCGGGGGCACCGGGGAGCTGTTTTTT.

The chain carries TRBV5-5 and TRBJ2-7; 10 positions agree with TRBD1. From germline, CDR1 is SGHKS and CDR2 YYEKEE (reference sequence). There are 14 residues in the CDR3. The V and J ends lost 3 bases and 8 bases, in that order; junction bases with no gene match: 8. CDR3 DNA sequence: TGTGCCAGCAGCTGGGGACAGGGGAGTTTGAAGCAGTACTTC. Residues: CASSWGQGSLKQYF.

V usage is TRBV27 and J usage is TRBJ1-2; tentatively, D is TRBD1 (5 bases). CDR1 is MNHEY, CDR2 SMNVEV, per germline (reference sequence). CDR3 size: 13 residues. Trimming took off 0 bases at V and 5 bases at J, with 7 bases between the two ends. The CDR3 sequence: CASSLSRAYGYTF. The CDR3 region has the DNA TGTGCCAGCAGTTTATCCAGGGCATATGGCTACACCTTC.

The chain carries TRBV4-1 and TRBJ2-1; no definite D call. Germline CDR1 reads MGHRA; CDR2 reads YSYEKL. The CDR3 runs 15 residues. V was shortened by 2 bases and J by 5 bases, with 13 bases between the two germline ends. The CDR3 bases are TGCGCCAGCAGCCAACGGTCCGAGGTTGACAATGAGCAGTTCTTC. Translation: CASSQRSEVDNEQFF.

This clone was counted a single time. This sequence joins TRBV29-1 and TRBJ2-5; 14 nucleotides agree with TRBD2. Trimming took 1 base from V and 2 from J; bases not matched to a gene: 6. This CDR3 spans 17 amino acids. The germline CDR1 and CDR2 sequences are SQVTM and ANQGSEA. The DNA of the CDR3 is TGCAGCGTTGAAGTGACTAGCGGGGGGGTGTCACAAGAGACCCAGTACTTC. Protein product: CSVEVTSGGVSQETQYF.

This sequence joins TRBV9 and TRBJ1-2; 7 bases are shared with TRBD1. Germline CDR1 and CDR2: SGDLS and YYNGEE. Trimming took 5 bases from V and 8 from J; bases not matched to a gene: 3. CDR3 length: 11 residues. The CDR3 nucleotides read TGTGCCAGCAGACAGGGGCAAGGCTACACCTTC. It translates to CASRQGQGYTF.

CDR3 DNA sequence: TGTGCCAGCAGCTTCAGCGGGGGGTCCTCTTCCTACAATGAGCAGTTCTTC. Protein: CASSFSGGSSSYNEQFF. The chain recombines TRBV7-9 with TRBJ2-1, with TRBD2 identical over 9 bases. CDR3 length: 17 residues. With 3 bases clipped from V and 1 base from J, the junction kept 7 bases outside the gene matches. Per the germline V gene, CDR1 is SEHNR and CDR2 is FQNEAQ (reference sequence).

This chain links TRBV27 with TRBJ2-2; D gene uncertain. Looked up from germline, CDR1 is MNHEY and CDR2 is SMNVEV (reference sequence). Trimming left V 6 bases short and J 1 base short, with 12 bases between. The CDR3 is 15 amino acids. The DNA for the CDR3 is TGTGCCAGCAGCATACATCAGGTGAACACCGGGGAGCTGTTTTTT. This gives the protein CASSIHQVNTGELFF.

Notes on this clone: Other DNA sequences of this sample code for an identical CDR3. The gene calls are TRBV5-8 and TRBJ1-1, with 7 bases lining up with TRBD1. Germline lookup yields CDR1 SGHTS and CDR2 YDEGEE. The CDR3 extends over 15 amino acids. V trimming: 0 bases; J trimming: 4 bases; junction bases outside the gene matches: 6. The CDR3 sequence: CASSLVSGGGTEAFF. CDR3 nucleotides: TGTGCCAGCAGCTTGGTGTCAGGGGGTGGCACTGAAGCTTTCTTT.

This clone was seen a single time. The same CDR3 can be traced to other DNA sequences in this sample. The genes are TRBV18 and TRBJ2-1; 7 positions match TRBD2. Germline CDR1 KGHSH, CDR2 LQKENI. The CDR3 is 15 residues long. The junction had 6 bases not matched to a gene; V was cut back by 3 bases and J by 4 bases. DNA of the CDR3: TGTGCCAGCTCACCCGGACGGGGGGTGTACAATGAGCAGTTCTTC. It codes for CASSPGRGVYNEQFF. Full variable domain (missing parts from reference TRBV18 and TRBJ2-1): NAGVMQNPRHLVRRRGQEARLRCSPMKGHSHVYWYRQLPEEGLKFMVYLQKENIIDESGMPKERFSAEFPKEGPSILRIQQVVRGDSAAYFCASSPGRGVYNEQFFGPGTRLTVL.

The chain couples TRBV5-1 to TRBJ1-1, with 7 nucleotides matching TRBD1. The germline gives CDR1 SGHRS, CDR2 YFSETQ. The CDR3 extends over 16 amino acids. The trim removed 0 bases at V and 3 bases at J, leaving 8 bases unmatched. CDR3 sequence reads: CASSLGGSRGYTEAFF. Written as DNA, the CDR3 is TGCGCCAGCAGCTTGGGAGGCAGCAGGGGGTACACTGAAGCTTTCTTT.

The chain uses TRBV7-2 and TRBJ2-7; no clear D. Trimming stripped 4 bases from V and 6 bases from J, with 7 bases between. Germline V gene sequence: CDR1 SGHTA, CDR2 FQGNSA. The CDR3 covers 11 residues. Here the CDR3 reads CASSSLLEQYF. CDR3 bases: TGTGCCAGCAGCTCCCTCCTCGAGCAGTACTTC.

The CDR3 DNA reads as TGTGCCATCAGCGACAGGGACAATGGGGGTAATCAGCCCCAGCATTTT. As protein: CAISDRDNGGNQPQHF. The V gene is TRBV10-3, the J gene TRBJ1-5; 7 bases map to TRBD1. With V trimmed by 6 bases and J by 4 bases, 12 bases remained unmatched. The CDR3 is made up of 16 amino acids. CDR1 and CDR2 (germline): ENHRY, SYGVKD.

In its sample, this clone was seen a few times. The CDR3 DNA reads TGCGCCAGCAGCTCGGGGCAGGGGGACAAAAACATTCAGTACTTC. Translated: CASSSGQGDKNIQYF. This rearrangement joins TRBV5-1 to TRBJ2-4; 7 positions agree with TRBD1. The CDR3 covers 15 residues. Germline V gene sequence: CDR1 SGHRS, CDR2 YFSETQ. V trimming: 3 bases; J trimming: 3 bases; junction bases outside the gene matches: 6.